Below, 3 T cell receptor beta chains from the same sample are listed, as sequenced in a study of cytomegalovirus exposure and HLA in healthy donors. The PCR had 60 Vbeta and 13 Jbeta primers. Method: immunoSEQ multiplex PCR; TCRdb's copy keeps in-frame clones and lacks some. The table has 90,000 to 120,000 clones, about 84% seen once; the top ten hold 2% to 2.5%. The sequenced sample was PBMCs. The receptor set was obtained from a man aged 25 to 40 in good health and CMV-seronegative.

The rearrangement joins TRBV7-6 to TRBJ2-7, with D perhaps matching TRBD1 (6 bases). Trimming pared 1 base from V and 3 bases from J, leaving 13 bases between. Germline lookup yields CDR1 SGHVS and CDR2 FNYEAQ. The CDR3 consists of 15 residues. CDR3 region: CASSLEAVQGYEQYF. CDR3 DNA: TGTGCCAGCAGCTTAGAGGCCGTACAGGGCTACGAGCAGTACTTC.

The rearrangement joins TRBV5-1 to TRBJ1-2; D is undetermined. Trimming stripped 0 bases from V and 7 bases from J, with 7 bases between. This CDR3 is built from 12 residues. Germline V gene sequence: CDR1 SGHRS, CDR2 YFSETQ. CDR3 region: CASSLDSRGYTF. Written as DNA, the CDR3 is TGCGCCAGCAGCTTGGATAGTCGTGGCTACACCTTC. The variable domain in full, with the rest retrieved from reference TRBV5-1 and TRBJ1-2, is KAGVTQTPRYLIKTRGQQVTLSCSPISGHRSVSWYQQTPGQGLQFLFEYFSETQRNKGNFPGRFSGRQFSNSRSEMNVSTLELGDSALYLCASSLDSRGYTFGSGTRLTVV.

This clone was counted only a few times. J is TRBJ1-3 and V is TRBV7-8, with D possibly matching TRBD1 (5 bases). This CDR3 contains 15 residues. Germline lookup yields CDR1 SGHVS and CDR2 FQNEAQ. V lost 5 bases and J 0 bases, leaving 11 bases between the germline ends. The DNA of the CDR3 is TGTGCCAGCAGCCTCGACAGCACCTCTGGAAACACCATATATTTT. This gives the protein CASSLDSTSGNTIYF.